The T cell receptor beta chain under discussion was sequenced for a study of cytomegalovirus exposure and HLA in healthy donors. Study-wide points: Rare TCR sequences dominated, though some public TCRs recurred in many donors. According to a later analysis, TCR clusters from the first cohort tended to co-occur in the approximately 120 validation repertoires.

In regard to this clone: Its antigen remains unknown.

Germline V gene data show CDR1 as LNHDA and CDR2 as SQIVND (reference sequence). The CDR3 runs to 13 residues. Trimming stripped 5 bases from V and 7 bases from J, with 11 bases between. The validation cohort, a group of 120 subjects, included the donors and was separate from the roughly 700-subject first cohort. Using immunoSEQ multiplex PCR, the repertoire was profiled, and TCRdb retains in-frame clones only, with some absent. This sample carries 170,000 or so clones, about four fifths of them seen once, and the ten largest clones take 2.5% to 3.5%. Input material: PBMCs. The receptor's source is a woman younger than 35 in good health and CMV-seropositive. This chain uses TRBV19 with TRBJ1-4; D is undetermined. As DNA, the CDR3 is TGTGCCAGTAGTCCCCCCCCGGGTGAAAAACTGTTTTTT. Translated, it gives CASSPPPGEKLFF.